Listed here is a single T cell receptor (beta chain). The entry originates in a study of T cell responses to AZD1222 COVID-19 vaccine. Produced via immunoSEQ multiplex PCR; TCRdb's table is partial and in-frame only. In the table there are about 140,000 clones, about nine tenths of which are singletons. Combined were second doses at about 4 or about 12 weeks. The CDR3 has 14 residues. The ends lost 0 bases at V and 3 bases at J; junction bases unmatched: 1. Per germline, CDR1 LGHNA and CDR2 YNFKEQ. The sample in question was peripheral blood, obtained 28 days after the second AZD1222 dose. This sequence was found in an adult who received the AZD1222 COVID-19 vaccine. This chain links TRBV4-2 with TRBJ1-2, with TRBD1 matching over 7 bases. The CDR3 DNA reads TGTGCCAGCAGCCAAGATACAGGGGACTATGGCTACACCTTC. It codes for CASSQDTGDYGYTF.